This TCR beta chain emerged from a study of Graves' ophthalmopathy and Graves' hyperthyroidism. Study findings and constraints: Sensitivity of about 91% and specificity of nearly 82% were achieved when a 13-signature model separated ophthalmopathy from stable hyperthyroidism. Blood also contained most of the expanded thyroid clonotypes above 0.001 frequency.

Using RNA transcripts, the TCR beta CDR3 regions were amplified. A first-round RT-PCR used HTBI primers, followed by a second-round multiplex PCR. A single record per CDR3 protein comes from TCRdb applying MiXCR to the multiplex PCR reads. Here the sample spans approximately 640,000 distinct CDR3 sequences, over 40% being singletons. The CDR3 has 15 residues. V dropped 6 bases and J dropped 7 bases, with 17 bases sitting between them. Looked up from germline, CDR1 is SGHDT and CDR2 is YYEEEE. Clinical symptoms, serum thyroxine, TRAb, thyroid ultrasound and orbital computed tomography formed the basis of diagnosis. This clonotype was counted ten times or more. The antigen remains undetermined.

The gene calls are TRBV5-6 and TRBJ1-6; a possible D gene is TRBD1 (6 bases). Sequencing input: peripheral blood. The TCR was taken from an adult man with Graves' ophthalmopathy. The CDR3 loop is CASTRGRGKNSPLHF. In DNA form, the CDR3 reads TGTGCCAGCACGAGGGGCAGGGGCAAAAATTCACCCCTCCACTTT.